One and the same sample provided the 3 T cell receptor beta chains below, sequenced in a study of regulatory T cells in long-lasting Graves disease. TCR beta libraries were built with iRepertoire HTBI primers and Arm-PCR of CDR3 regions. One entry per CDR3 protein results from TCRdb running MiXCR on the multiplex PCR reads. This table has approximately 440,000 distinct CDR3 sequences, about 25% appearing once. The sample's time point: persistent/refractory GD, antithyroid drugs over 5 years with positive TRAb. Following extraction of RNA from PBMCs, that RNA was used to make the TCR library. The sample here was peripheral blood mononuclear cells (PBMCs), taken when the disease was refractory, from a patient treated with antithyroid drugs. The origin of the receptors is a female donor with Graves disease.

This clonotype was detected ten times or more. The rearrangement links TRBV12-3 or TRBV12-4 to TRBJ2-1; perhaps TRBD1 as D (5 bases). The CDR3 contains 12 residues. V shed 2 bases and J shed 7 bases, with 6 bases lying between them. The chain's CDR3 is CASSLRGNEQFF. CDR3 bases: TGTGCCAGCAGTTTAAGGGGTAATGAGCAGTTCTTC.

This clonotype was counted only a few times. CDR3 residues: CSVEAGGSPGEQYF. CDR3 nucleotides: TGCAGCGTTGAAGCGGGAGGATCTCCGGGCGAGCAGTACTTC. V gene TRBV29-1 combines with J gene TRBJ2-7, with 7 nucleotides matching TRBD2. The CDR3 runs 14 residues. Trimming cost V 1 base and J 6 bases; bases outside gene matches: 9. Germline CDR1 reads SQVTM; CDR2 reads ANQGSEA.

CDR3 nucleotide sequence: TGCGCCAGCAGCACGGGACAGGGAGATCAGCCCCAGCATTTT. This encodes CASSTGQGDQPQHF. This chain joins TRBV5-1 and TRBJ1-5; 9 bases align to TRBD1. CDR3 length equals 14 residues. Germline lookup yields CDR1 SGHRS and CDR2 YFSETQ. With V trimmed by 4 bases and J by 5 bases, 4 bases remained unmatched.